This T cell receptor (beta chain) was recovered during a study of T cell responses to AZD1222 COVID-19 vaccine. The overall study: Second doses at about 4 or about 12 weeks were pooled.

The table lists this clone with a few counts. Its target is not known. Data came from immunoSEQ multiplex PCR; TCRdb stores just in-frame clones and leaves some out. Found here are 120,000 or so clones, roughly 85% of them singletons; the top ten hold about 8.3%. The length of the CDR3 is 14 residues. Between the trimmed V and J ends, which lost 8 bases and 0 bases, there was a span of 13 bases. The germline V gene encodes CDR1 SEHNR and CDR2 FQNEAQ (reference sequence). Study results and caveats: The span of vaccine-associated CD4 TCRs extended across spike, with dominance at 160-218 and 743-854. Within unmutated variant regions lay the reported targets of nearly half of spike-specific TCRs. White British donors predominated, females outnumbered males, and clonal diversity was possibly underestimated.

The chain recombines TRBV7-9 with TRBJ1-2; D is ambiguous. This receptor was taken from an adult in good health. Specimen: peripheral blood, collected on day 0 of AZD1222 vaccination. CDR3 bases: TGTGCCAGCGGTGGAGCGGGGACTAACTATGGCTACACCTTC. It encodes CASGGAGTNYGYTF. Using reference TRBV7-9 and TRBJ1-2 for the parts outside the CDR3, the full variable domain is DTGVSQNPRHKITKRGQNVTFRCDPISEHNRLYWYRQTLGQGPEFLTYFQNEAQLEKSRLLSDRFSAERPKGSFSTLEIQRTEQGDSAMYLCASGGAGTNYGYTFGSGTRLTVV.